This T cell receptor (beta chain) emerged from a study of cytomegalovirus exposure and HLA in healthy donors. Notes on the study in general: CMV antigen specificity of a few CMV-associated chains was confirmed in vitro.

Comment on this clone: Its specificity is not known.

TCRdb's table, derived via immunoSEQ multiplex PCR, lists solely in-frame clones and lacks some. The data contain roughly 250,000 clones, approximately 86% of them singletons. The donors were part of the roughly 120-subject validation cohort, which stood apart from the roughly 640-subject first cohort. This clonotype originated in a woman under 40 in good health and CMV-seropositive. Sequences were obtained from PBMCs.

CDR3 sequence: CASSLAPGLAGNEQFF. CDR3 in DNA: TGTGCCAGCAGCTTAGCCCCGGGACTAGCCGGCAATGAGCAGTTCTTC. The rearrangement links TRBV11-2 to TRBJ2-1, with 9 bases identical to TRBD2. With V trimmed by 1 base and J by 6 bases, 7 bases remained unmatched. This CDR3 region has 16 residues. Germline CDR1 SGHAT, CDR2 FQNNGV.